This passage covers 20 T cell receptor beta chains from one sample sequenced in a study of shared clonotypes between healthy human individuals (dated by TCRdb to about 2020). Library construction relied on the immunoSEQ multiplex PCR assay. TCRdb provides this immuneACCESS table in a form limited to in-frame rearrangements. Some clones are lacking; in checked studies, under half of them reflect an unresolved V gene, and why the rest are absent is not known. Here the sample has approximately 1.4 million clones; around 98% occur a single time. The top ten clonotypes cover approximately 0.45% of the sample. Sequencing input: naive CD4+ T cells sorted from blood. According to the study, the label for this sample's cell subset or site signals: CD45RA+ positively selected. These receptors were obtained from a man aged 25 to 45 in good health.

This chain uses TRBV14 with TRBJ2-7; D is possibly TRBD2 (5 bases). Germline V gene data show CDR1 as SGHDN and CDR2 as FVKESK. This CDR3 spans 13 amino acids. V was pared by 4 bases and J by 4 bases, with 11 bases between. The CDR3 sequence is CASSRVGRYEQYF. DNA of the CDR3: TGTGCCAGCAGCCGTGTAGGGAGATACGAGCAGTACTTC.

This CDR3 reads CASSPDRAIDEQYF. CDR3 nucleotides: TGTGCCAGCTCACCAGACAGGGCTATCGACGAGCAGTACTTC. The chain joins TRBV18 to TRBJ2-7, with 7 bases that match TRBD1. CDR3 length: 14 residues. V dropped 2 bases and J dropped 5; count of bases not matched to a gene: 6. The germline V gene encodes CDR1 KGHSH and CDR2 LQKENI.

This chain connects TRBV30 to TRBJ1-1; no definite D call. The CDR3 runs 15 residues. In germline, CDR1 is GTSNPN, CDR2 SVGIG (reference sequence). Between the trimmed V and J ends, which lost 0 bases and 2 bases, there was a span of 13 bases. CDR3 nucleotide sequence: TGTGCCTGGAGTGTAAGTAAGAAAGGAAACACTGAAGCTTTCTTT. It encodes CAWSVSKKGNTEAFF.

With regard to this clone: The same CDR3 can be traced to other DNA sequences in this sample. V gene TRBV18 combines with J gene TRBJ2-7; unclear D gene. The CDR3 has 12 residues. Germline V gene lookup returns CDR1 KGHSH and CDR2 LQKENI. Deletions cut 0 bases from V and 2 bases from J, with 2 bases between. CDR3: CASSPPTYEQYF. The CDR3 nucleotides are TGTGCCAGCTCACCACCGACCTACGAGCAGTACTTC.

On this clone itself: Other DNA sequences in this specimen translate into the identical CDR3. This chain uses TRBV5-4 with TRBJ2-7, with 12 bases identical to TRBD2. The CDR3 has 15 residues. V lost 4 bases to trimming and J lost 1 base; unmatched junction nucleotides: 3. Germline CDR1 is SGHNT and CDR2 is YYREEE (reference sequence). The CDR3 DNA sequence: TGTGCCAGCAGCCCGGGACTAGCGGGTTCCTACGAGCAGTACTTC. Translated: CASSPGLAGSYEQYF.

The V and J genes are TRBV18 and TRBJ2-7, with D perhaps TRBD2 (5 bases). In germline, CDR1 is KGHSH, CDR2 LQKENI. V shed 4 bases and J shed 6 bases, with 13 bases lying between them. The CDR3 sequence is 13 residues long. CDR3 bases: TGTGCCAGCTCACTTAAACTAGGTGGCGAGCAGTACTTC. It translates to CASSLKLGGEQYF.

V and J are TRBV5-1 and TRBJ2-1, with 8 bases that match TRBD1. V was clipped by 8 bases and J by 4 bases; unmatched bases: 8. Germline assignment: CDR1 SGHRS and CDR2 YFSETQ. The CDR3 is 14 residues long. This CDR3 is CASYRDRPYNEQFF. The CDR3 DNA follows: TGCGCCAGTTACCGGGACAGGCCGTACAATGAGCAGTTCTTC.

This chain uses TRBV6-1 with TRBJ2-7; D is possibly TRBD1 (6 bases). CDR1 and CDR2 from the germline V gene are MNHNS and SASEGT. The ends were cut back, 7 bases at V and 0 bases at J, with 16 bases in the middle. The CDR3 runs to 15 residues. CDR3 region: CASTRTGTFSYEQYF. The CDR3 bases are TGTGCCAGCACCCGCACAGGGACCTTCTCCTACGAGCAGTACTTC.

V usage is TRBV27 and J usage is TRBJ2-3; D gene ambiguous. With 3 bases removed from V and 2 bases from J, the gap between germline ends came to 12 bases. The CDR3 loop spans 15 amino acids. Germline values: CDR1 MNHEY, CDR2 SMNVEV (reference sequence). CDR3 amino acids: CASSFLPLYTDTQYF. The CDR3, as DNA: TGTGCCAGCAGTTTCCTTCCTCTTTACACAGATACGCAGTATTTT.

Points on this clone: Different DNA sequences within this sample yield the same CDR3. The genes are TRBV28 and TRBJ1-5, with 7 bases aligning to TRBD1. This CDR3 contains 11 residues. After removal of 8 bases from V and 9 bases from J, the junction contained 4 bases not matched to a gene. From germline, CDR1 is MDHEN and CDR2 SYDVKM. The chain's CDR3 is CASSGGRPQHF. CDR3 nucleotides: TGTGCCAGCTCAGGGGGGCGGCCCCAGCATTTT.

The CDR3 sequence: CTSSQEWDSSTDTQYF. The CDR3 DNA sequence: TGCACCAGCAGCCAAGAATGGGACAGCTCCACAGATACGCAGTATTTT. The J gene is TRBJ2-3, the V gene TRBV1; TRBD1, the table's D call, lacks a check against the DNA. TRBV1 is labeled a pseudogene. The CDR3 sequence is 16 residues long.

In nucleotides, the CDR3 is TGTGCCAGCAGCTTAGCCCCACCGGGGACCCAGTACTTC. Protein product: CASSLAPPGTQYF. The rearrangement joins TRBV7-6 to TRBJ2-5, with D unclear. Trimming removed 0 bases from V and 7 bases from J, with 9 bases in between. The CDR3 covers 13 residues. Germline loops: CDR1 SGHVS, CDR2 FNYEAQ.

With regard to this clone: Other DNA sequences in the sample encode the same CDR3. The CDR3 sequence: CASSLGTANQPQHF. DNA of the CDR3: TGCGCCAGCAGCTTGGGGACGGCCAATCAGCCCCAGCATTTT. The chain joins TRBV5-1 to TRBJ1-5; D uncertain. Germline V gene sequence: CDR1 SGHRS, CDR2 YFSETQ. The CDR3 contains 14 residues. Trimming took off 0 bases at V and 3 bases at J, with 7 bases between the two ends.

This sequence joins TRBV25-1 and TRBJ1-1; a weak D match, TRBD1 (6 bases). Trimming took 0 bases from V and 2 from J, leaving 10 bases between them. The CDR3 totals 15 residues. The V gene's germline CDR1 is MGHDK and CDR2 SYGVNS. The CDR3 DNA reads as TGTGCCAGCAGTGAATACGGGACACCCAACACTGAAGCTTTCTTT. Protein product: CASSEYGTPNTEAFF. The variable domain in full, completed from reference TRBV25-1 and TRBJ1-1, reads EADIYQTPRYLVIGTGKKITLECSQTMGHDKMYWYQQDPGMELHLIHYSYGVNSTEKGDLSSESTVSRIRTEHFPLTLESARPSHTSQYLCASSEYGTPNTEAFFGQGTRLTVV.

This chain links TRBV28 with TRBJ2-7, with unresolved D. CDR1 is MDHEN and CDR2 is SYDVKM in the germline V gene. This CDR3 comprises 15 residues. V lost 2 bases and J 1 base, leaving 12 bases between the germline ends. The DNA for the CDR3 is TGTGCCAGCAGTTTAGGCTGGGGAAGGTCCTACGAGCAGTACTTC. Amino acid sequence: CASSLGWGRSYEQYF.

The gene calls are TRBV19 and TRBJ2-3, with 8 bases aligning to TRBD2. The germline CDR1 and CDR2 sequences are LNHDA and SQIVND (reference sequence). V shed 4 bases, J shed 8 bases, and the junction held 11 bases outside the gene matches. The length of the CDR3 is 15 residues. CDR3 protein: CASSTETGGPATQYF. The CDR3, as DNA: TGTGCCAGTAGTACGGAGACGGGAGGGCCCGCTACGCAGTATTTT.

On this clone: This sample includes further DNA sequences coding for the same CDR3. The chain couples TRBV15 to TRBJ2-1; D unclear. V lost 3 bases, J lost 3 bases, and 3 bases lay in between. The germline CDR1 and CDR2 sequences are LNHNV and YYDKDF (reference sequence). This CDR3 region has 12 residues. Here the CDR3 DNA reads TGTGCCACCAGCAGGGTCTACAATGAGCAGTTCTTC. Translated, it gives CATSRVYNEQFF.

The rearrangement joins TRBV6-5 to TRBJ2-3, with 8 bases aligning to TRBD1. The V gene's germline CDR1 is MNHEY and CDR2 SVGAGI. J lost 3 bases, V lost 6 bases, and 5 bases had no gene match. The CDR3 totals 14 residues. CDR3 coding DNA: TGTGCCAGCAGATACAGGGGGATGACAGATACGCAGTATTTT. Translation: CASRYRGMTDTQYF.

The chain carries TRBV19 and TRBJ2-5, with 10 bases lining up with TRBD1. The V and J ends lost 4 bases and 6 bases, in that order; junction bases with no gene match: 8. This CDR3 has 15 residues. Germline CDR1 LNHDA, CDR2 SQIVND (reference sequence). The CDR3 DNA reads TGTGCCAGTAGTAACCGGGACAGGGGCAAAAAGACCCAGTACTTC. Amino acids: CASSNRDRGKKTQYF.

The rearrangement joins TRBV4-3 to TRBJ2-7; 7 nucleotides match TRBD1. Germline V CDR1 and CDR2: LGHNA, YSLEER. After removal of 1 base from V and 6 bases from J, the junction contained 12 bases not matched to a gene. The CDR3 runs to 16 residues. CDR3 protein: CASSQVTGQVSCEQYF. CDR3 sequence (DNA): TGCGCCAGCAGCCAAGTAACCGGACAGGTAAGTTGCGAGCAGTACTTC.